This T cell receptor (beta chain) is drawn from a study of T cell responses to AZD1222 COVID-19 vaccine. Across the whole study: Researchers grouped second doses given at about 4 or about 12 weeks into one pool. Study-wide findings and caveats: Donors were mostly white British, more females; clonal diversity possibly underestimated. Spike-specific TCR breadth and depth rose after two AZD1222 doses. A reported finding is that nearly half of spike-specific TCRs target unmutated variant regions.

Trimming pared 1 base from V and 4 bases from J, leaving 22 bases between. Germline V gene sequence: CDR1 LGHNA, CDR2 YSLEER. CDR3 size: 18 residues. This clone showed up just once. Its antigen is undetermined. The data were produced by immunoSEQ multiplex PCR, yet TCRdb's version contains in-frame clones alone and is incomplete. The profile shows roughly 170,000 clones, 85% to 90% of them singletons. The V call is TRBV4-3, the J call TRBJ1-2; the D gene is possibly TRBD1 (5 bases). This clonotype originated in an adult in good health. The material sequenced was peripheral blood, taken on day 0 of AZD1222 vaccination. Written as DNA, the CDR3 is TGCGCCAGCAGCCAAGTCTTTGGACACACAAAATGGGGCTATGGCTACACCTTC. Its translation is CASSQVFGHTKWGYGYTF.